This T cell receptor (beta chain) was captured by sequencing in a study of T cell changes during pregnancy in multiple sclerosis (dated by TCRdb to between 2018 and 2021). Some background on the complete study: The study looked at changes in the T cell repertoire across pregnancy in women with multiple sclerosis.

Libraries were made using the immunoSEQ multiplex PCR assay. TCRdb holds this immuneACCESS table with in-frame rearrangements only. Some clones are missing; in checked studies, unresolved V genes explain under half, and the rest has no known cause. The sample profile shows fewer than 50,000 clones; around 92% of them were found once. Around 4% of the sample belongs to the ten largest clones. Looking up the germline V gene yields CDR1 LGHNA and CDR2 YNFKEQ. Reading from cysteine to phenylalanine, the CDR3 counts 17 amino acids. Only the CDR3 DNA stays, 51 bases, in frame from base 1. V ends up 0 bases short and J 6 bases short, with an unmatched junction base count of 9. As regards this clone: The specificity of this receptor is unknown. Per-nucleotide qualities are absent, and no much larger clonotype sits a single base away.

The sample consisted of CD8+ T cells from peripheral blood mononuclear cells, taken in the first trimester of pregnancy. The chain is assembled from TRBV4-2 and TRBJ2-2; 8 bases in between match TRBD2. The sequence was obtained from a female donor with multiple sclerosis, enrolled in a pregnancy study. The CDR3 is CASSQDGAGGTPGELFF. Here is the DNA: TGTGCCAGCAGCCAAGATGGGGCGGGGGGAACCCCCGGGGAGCTGTTTTTT.